The rows below give T cell receptor beta chains drawn from one sample of a study of T cell responses to AZD1222 COVID-19 vaccine. Only in-frame clones appear in the TCRdb table, and some are missing; sequencing was by immunoSEQ multiplex PCR. The sample records 150,000 or so clones, roughly nine tenths being singletons. The sequenced sample was peripheral blood, obtained 28 days after the second AZD1222 dose. These receptor sequences come from an adult who received the AZD1222 COVID-19 vaccine. CDR3s include the opening cysteine and the closing phenylalanine or tryptophan. A D gene is named only where the DNA matches it firmly. Size is stated for part of the rows, as once, few or many counts, or as a class when the clone is expanded.

DNA,CDR3,V,D,J,size
TGCAGCGCCGGGCTTGGGGCGGTGGGCACTGAAGCTTTCTTT,CSAGLGAVGTEAFF,TRBV29-1,-,TRBJ1-1,-
TGCAGTGCCCAGGTAGTGAACATTCAGTACTTC,CSAQVVNIQYF,TRBV20-1,-,TRBJ2-4,-
TGTGCCAGCAGCTCTTTAGCGGGGGGGAGCACAGATACGCAGTATTTT,CASSSLAGGSTDTQYF,TRBV5-4,TRBD2,TRBJ2-3,once
TGCGCCAGCAGCCAAGATCCAGCAACTAATGAAAAACTGTTTTTT,CASSQDPATNEKLFF,TRBV4-3,-,TRBJ1-4,-
TGTGCCAGCAGAGACAGGGATAATGAGCAGTTCTTC,CASRDRDNEQFF,TRBV12-3/TRBV12-4,TRBD1,TRBJ2-1,-
TGCGCCCGCACTATCAGGGGACGCACCATGGAGAGCTTC,CARTIRGRTMESF,TRBV10-1,-,TRBJ2-7,-
TGCGCCAGCAGCTTAAGTCTGGCTAATTCACCCCTCCACTTT,CASSLSLANSPLHF,TRBV5-1,-,TRBJ1-6,-
TGTGCCAGCAGCTTATCTAGGGACAGCATGCCGGAGCAGTTCTTC,CASSLSRDSMPEQFF,TRBV7-6,TRBD1,TRBJ2-1,-
TGTGCCAGCAGCTTGAAGGGGCAGGAGACCCAGTACTTC,CASSLKGQETQYF,TRBV5-6,-,TRBJ2-5,once
TGTGCCAGCTCACCAAGGACAGGGGGAGCTTTCTTT,CASSPRTGGAFF,TRBV18,TRBD1,TRBJ1-1,-
TGTGCCAGCAGCTTAGAAAGGCTAGCGGGATTCTCGCCCGGGGAGCTGTTTTTT,CASSLERLAGFSPGELFF,TRBV7-2,TRBD2,TRBJ2-2,-
TGTGCCAGCAGCCCGTTGGGGACGGCCTATGGCTACACCTTC,CASSPLGTAYGYTF,TRBV7-8,-,TRBJ1-2,-
TGTGCCAGCAGCTTGACAGACGGGAACTCTGGAAACACCATATATTTT,CASSLTDGNSGNTIYF,TRBV7-8,-,TRBJ1-3,-
TGCAGCGTTGAAGTTCAAATCGTGGGCAGGCGCGCCGGGGAGCTGTTTTTT,CSVEVQIVGRRAGELFF,TRBV29-1,-,TRBJ2-2,-
TGCAGCGTTGATCCGACAGGGATGTCCCAAGAGACCCAGTACTTC,CSVDPTGMSQETQYF,TRBV29-1,TRBD1,TRBJ2-5,-
TGCAGCGTTGAGGGATATGGGGGAACCTACGAGCAGTACTTC,CSVEGYGGTYEQYF,TRBV29-1,-,TRBJ2-7,once
TGCGCCAGCAGTATCCCCGGGACAGGGGACAATGAGCAGTTCTTC,CASSIPGTGDNEQFF,TRBV10-1,TRBD1,TRBJ2-1,-
TGTGCCAGCAGCAATCACAGGGGGCGAACTGAAGCTTTCTTT,CASSNHRGRTEAFF,TRBV7-2,TRBD1,TRBJ1-1,-
TGTGCCAGTAGTTCTAGCGGGAGTTTCTACGAGCAGTACTTC,CASSSSGSFYEQYF,TRBV19,TRBD2,TRBJ2-7,-
TGTGCCAGTAGTATAGATAGAAATGAGCAGTTCTTC,CASSIDRNEQFF,TRBV19,-,TRBJ2-1,-
TGTGCCAGCAGTGTCACAGGACTGACTAGCGGGATAAATGAGCAGTTCTTC,CASSVTGLTSGINEQFF,TRBV27,TRBD2,TRBJ2-1,few
TGTGCCAGCAGCGGGGACCCGGAGAACACTGAAGCTTTCTTT,CASSGDPENTEAFF,TRBV5-4,-,TRBJ1-1,-
TGTGCCAGCAGCGTAGGTGACGCCCCGAACACCGGGGAGCTGTTTTTT,CASSVGDAPNTGELFF,TRBV9,-,TRBJ2-2,-
TGTGCCAGCAGCCTACAGGGTTTGAATGAGCAGTTCTTC,CASSLQGLNEQFF,TRBV7-9,-,TRBJ2-1,-
TGTGCCAGCAGCTTAGAGTCGGGACTAGCGGGGAATACGCAGTATTTT,CASSLESGLAGNTQYF,TRBV7-3,TRBD2,TRBJ2-3,-
TGTGCCAGCAGCCAATCGGTGGGCGATGAGCAGTTCTTC,CASSQSVGDEQFF,TRBV16,-,TRBJ2-1,-
TGTGCCAGCAGTACCAGGGGGACAATTACCAAAAACATTCAGTACTTC,CASSTRGTITKNIQYF,TRBV27,TRBD1,TRBJ2-4,-
TGTGCCAGCAGTTCTAACAGGGCGGGATCGGTGGGATATAATTCACCCCTCCACTTT,CASSSNRAGSVGYNSPLHF,TRBV28,-,TRBJ1-6,-
TGTGCCAGTAGTATCTGGACAGGGGGCGACGATGGCTACACCTTC,CASSIWTGGDDGYTF,TRBV19,TRBD1,TRBJ1-2,-
TGTGCCAGCAGTACCCCCGTTGACACTGAAGCTTTCTTT,CASSTPVDTEAFF,TRBV28,-,TRBJ1-1,-
TGTGCCAGCAGCAAAGGTGGCAGGGGCTATAGCTCCTACAATGAGCAGTTCTTC,CASSKGGRGYSSYNEQFF,TRBV21-1,-,TRBJ2-1,-
TGTGCCAGCAGCAGCCGGGACAGTAGCACAGATACGCAGTATTTT,CASSSRDSSTDTQYF,TRBV5-6,TRBD1,TRBJ2-3,-
TGTGCCACCTCTGGACTCATCAACAAAGAGACCCAGTACTTC,CATSGLINKETQYF,TRBV10-3,-,TRBJ2-5,once
TGTGCCAGCAGCCGGACTAGCGGGGGAAACTATGAGCAGTTCTTC,CASSRTSGGNYEQFF,TRBV7-2,TRBD2,TRBJ2-1,-
TGCGCCAGCAGCTTGGCCCCGGGGATTAGCAATCAGCCCCAGCATTTT,CASSLAPGISNQPQHF,TRBV5-1,-,TRBJ1-5,-
TGTGCCACCAGTGGACTAGCGGGAGAAAGTTCCTACAATGAGCAGTTCTTC,CATSGLAGESSYNEQFF,TRBV24-1,TRBD2,TRBJ2-1,once
TGTGCCAGCAGCTTCATAAGACAGGCTAAAAACATTCAGTACTTC,CASSFIRQAKNIQYF,TRBV7-2,-,TRBJ2-4,-
TGTGCCAGCAGTCTGACAGGGGTCTACGAGCAGTACTTC,CASSLTGVYEQYF,TRBV28,TRBD1,TRBJ2-7,-
TGTGCCAGCAGCGTAAGCGTACGGACCACCGGGGAGCTGTTTTTT,CASSVSVRTTGELFF,TRBV9,-,TRBJ2-2,-
TGTGCCAGCAGTTCGAACAGGGGGCGGGTTGAAAAACTGTTTTTT,CASSSNRGRVEKLFF,TRBV27,TRBD1,TRBJ1-4,once
TGTGCCAGCAGCCTCACAGGGACCGCCCCCGAGCAGTACTTC,CASSLTGTAPEQYF,TRBV3-1/TRBV3-2,-,TRBJ2-7,once
TGTGCCAGCAGCCAAGGTTATAGTGCACCAGCGGGACAGAAAGGGCCCCTCACCTACGAGCAGTACTTC,CASSQGYSAPAGQKGPLTYEQYF,TRBV14,-,TRBJ2-7,-
TGTGCCAGCAGTTTAATTACCGGGACAGGGGTCGGGGAGCTGTTTTTT,CASSLITGTGVGELFF,TRBV27,TRBD1,TRBJ2-2,-
TGCAGCGTTGTCTCTGGAGATAGCAATCAGCCCCAGCATTTT,CSVVSGDSNQPQHF,TRBV29-1,-,TRBJ1-5,-
TGCGCCAGCGGAATAGGGGGGGAGCTGTTTTTT,CASGIGGELFF,TRBV5-1,-,TRBJ2-2,-
TGTGCCAGCACCTTGACCCTCCCCGGGCGCGGTGAGCAGTTCTTC,CASTLTLPGRGEQFF,TRBV7-2,-,TRBJ2-1,-
TGTGCCAGCAGCAAAGGCTCGGGGGGCGTTTGCGAAAAACTGTTTTTT,CASSKGSGGVCEKLFF,TRBV21-1,-,TRBJ1-4,-
TGTGCCAGCACCCAGTGGCTAGCGGGGGGTCAAGAGACCCAGTACTTC,CASTQWLAGGQETQYF,TRBV5-5,TRBD2,TRBJ2-5,-
TGTGCCAGCAGCTCTACGGCCAGGACACCCGCCTACGAGCAGTACTTC,CASSSTARTPAYEQYF,TRBV6-2/TRBV6-3,-,TRBJ2-7,-
TGTGCCAGCAGTTCCGCAGGGGCTACCTCTGGAAACACCATATATTTT,CASSSAGATSGNTIYF,TRBV28,-,TRBJ1-3,-
TGTGCCAGCAGCTTAGAGATAGGGTGGGACATTCAGTACTTC,CASSLEIGWDIQYF,TRBV7-9,-,TRBJ2-4,-
TGTGCCAGCAGCCAACCGGGACTAACGGCAGCCTACGAGCAGTACTTC,CASSQPGLTAAYEQYF,TRBV4-2,TRBD2,TRBJ2-7,few
TGTGCCAGCAGCGAAACTAGACTAGCGGGAGACGAGCAGTACTTC,CASSETRLAGDEQYF,TRBV21-1,-,TRBJ2-7,-
TGTGCCAGCAGTATCATGGGACAGGCCAACTATGGCTACACCTTC,CASSIMGQANYGYTF,TRBV2,TRBD1,TRBJ1-2,-